These 27 T cell receptor beta chains were sequenced from one sample in a study of CD8+CD57+ T cells in acquired aplastic anemia. Profiling that covered TCR beta VDJ and CDR3 relied on genomic DNA as its template. TCRdb fed the reads into MiXCR, producing one record per CDR3 protein. The profile covers about 110,000 distinct CDR3 sequences, with around 50% appearing a single time and about 32% taken by the ten largest. Material for sequencing was sorted CD4+, CD8+, or CD8+CD57+ T cells (not recorded which) from PBMCs. The receptors derive from a human donor in good health, serving as a control.

This clonotype was counted ten times or more. The CDR3: CSVEGGQVREQFF. CDR3 sequence (DNA): TGCAGCGTTGAAGGCGGACAGGTCAGGGAGCAGTTCTTC. The chain joins TRBV29-1 to TRBJ2-1; 7 nucleotides match TRBD1. CDR3 length: 13 amino acids. With V trimmed by 1 base and J by 10 bases, 7 bases remained unmatched. Germline CDR1 is SQVTM and CDR2 is ANQGSEA.

This clonotype was recorded at least ten times. The V gene is TRBV12-3 or TRBV12-4, the J gene TRBJ1-5; D unclear. The length of the CDR3 is 12 residues. Trimming shortened V by 5 bases and J by 3 bases, and 5 bases separated the two germline ends. CDR3 bases: TGTGCCAGCAGTCACCCCAATCAGCCCCAGCATTTT. Its translation: CASSHPNQPQHF.

This sequence joins TRBV15 and TRBJ1-5; tentatively, D is TRBD1 (6 bases). With 7 bases removed from V and 6 bases from J, the gap between germline ends came to 16 bases. The germline CDR1 and CDR2 sequences are LNHNV and YYDKDF (reference sequence). The CDR3 contains 14 residues. In DNA, the CDR3 is TGTGCCACCATTGGAACAGGGATAGGTCAGCCCCAGCATTTT. Translated, it gives CATIGTGIGQPQHF.

This clonotype was counted at least ten times. This chain connects TRBV4-1 to TRBJ1-1, with a weak D call TRBD1 (5 bases). Trimming took 0 bases from V and 10 from J, leaving 15 bases between them. The CDR3 is made up of 14 amino acids. Germline lookup yields CDR1 MGHRA and CDR2 YSYEKL. CDR3 sequence: CASSQDRARVGAFF. The CDR3, as DNA: TGCGCCAGCAGCCAAGATCGGGCCAGGGTAGGAGCTTTCTTT.

The table lists this clonotype with many counts. The chain recombines TRBV10-3 with TRBJ2-1; D is possibly TRBD1 (6 bases). With 6 bases removed from V and 5 bases from J, the gap between germline ends came to 11 bases. The length of the CDR3 is 13 residues. Germline V gene lookup returns CDR1 ENHRY and CDR2 SYGVKD. CDR3 loop: CAIRSDRNNEQFF. In DNA form, the CDR3 reads TGTGCCATCAGATCGGACAGAAACAATGAGCAGTTCTTC.

As regards this clonotype: One end of the junction does not line up with germline, which may come from a read error. The J gene is TRBJ2-7, the V gene TRBV24-1, with 7 positions matching TRBD1. Germline-derived CDR1 and CDR2 are KGHDR and SFDVKD. This CDR3 spans 12 amino acids. The CDR3, as DNA: TGTGCCATCAGTGACAGGGAATCCGAGCAGTACTTC. This translates into CAISDRESEQYF.

About this clonotype itself: The conserved final phenylalanine or tryptophan is absent from the CDR3, which likely points to a read error. The chain uses TRBV19 and TRBJ1-1; D gene unclear. Germline loops: CDR1 LNHDA, CDR2 SQIVND (reference sequence). The CDR3 runs to 12 residues. V lost 4 bases and J 6 bases, leaving 9 bases between the germline ends. The CDR3 is CASSNLYAEAFL. CDR3 sequence (DNA): TGTGCCAGTAGTAACCTTTACGCTGAAGCTTTCCTT.

This clonotype was seen many times. The V and J genes are TRBV7-9 and TRBJ2-7; the match to TRBD1 covers 11 bases. V was pared by 8 bases and J by 6 bases, with 9 bases of the junction left unmatched. In germline, CDR1 is SEHNR, CDR2 FQNEAQ (reference sequence). The CDR3 loop spans 14 amino acids. This CDR3 is CASGQDRGQGEQYF. As DNA, the CDR3 is TGTGCCAGCGGCCAGGACAGGGGGCAGGGCGAGCAGTACTTC.

The V and J genes are TRBV15 and TRBJ2-7; the D gene is possibly TRBD2 (6 bases). The CDR3 runs 14 residues. CDR1 LNHNV and CDR2 YYDKDF come from the germline V gene (reference sequence). V shed 3 bases and J shed 2 bases, with 11 bases lying between them. CDR3 nucleotides: TGTGCCACCAGCAGTCCCGGGACTCCCTACGAGCAGTACTTC. It codes for CATSSPGTPYEQYF.

The chain employs TRBV6-2 or TRBV6-3 and TRBJ2-1, with 7 bases matching TRBD2. Trimming removed 6 bases from V and 4 bases from J; junction bases left unmatched: 9. This CDR3 is 15 amino acids long. Germline V CDR1 and CDR2: MNHEY, SVGEGT. The CDR3 protein is CASSLTIGGYNEQFF. Here the CDR3 DNA reads TGTGCCAGCAGCCTAACTATCGGGGGGTACAATGAGCAGTTCTTC.

Comments on this clonotype: One junction end does not reproduce the germline sequence, and a read error may be involved. The chain recombines TRBV15 with TRBJ2-1; 10 positions agree with TRBD1. The CDR3 is 18 amino acids. In germline, CDR1 is LNHNV, CDR2 YYDKDF (reference sequence). DNA for the CDR3: TGTGCCAGCTCACTTCGACAGGGGGCTTATCGGTCCTACAATGAGCAGCTCTTC. It specifies CASSLRQGAYRSYNEQLF.

This clonotype has ten or more counts. This chain uses TRBV2 with TRBJ1-1; a weak D match, TRBD1 (5 bases). This CDR3 region has 16 residues. Germline V gene sequence: CDR1 SNHLY, CDR2 FYNNEI. Deletions cut 6 bases from V and 7 bases from J, with 24 bases between. Here the CDR3 DNA reads TGTGCCAGCAGCGATTTACCCTATGGCGTTCAGGGTGAAGCTTTCTTT. It yields the protein CASSDLPYGVQGEAFF.

The rearrangement links TRBV29-1 to TRBJ1-2; 7 bases line up with TRBD1. V trimming: 3 bases; J trimming: 5 bases; junction bases outside the gene matches: 6. The CDR3 spans 13 residues. Germline assignment: CDR1 SQVTM and CDR2 ANQGSEA. The CDR3 loop reads CSVEPTGVYGYTF. CDR3 nucleotides: TGCAGCGTTGAGCCCACAGGGGTGTATGGCTACACCTTC.

This clonotype has just a few counts. J is TRBJ1-6 and V is TRBV6-1; 10 bases agree with TRBD1. CDR1 and CDR2 from the germline V gene are MNHNS and SASEGT. J lost 10 bases, V lost 5 bases, and 8 bases had no gene match. The CDR3 has 15 amino acids. The CDR3 sequence: CASSRDRGLESPLHF. CDR3 DNA: TGTGCCAGCAGTAGGGACAGGGGTCTTGAGTCACCCCTCCACTTT.

The chain couples TRBV12-3 or TRBV12-4 to TRBJ2-1; 9 nucleotides agree with TRBD2. This CDR3 has 15 amino acids. The junction had 10 bases not matched to a gene; V was cut back by 5 bases and J by 8 bases. The CDR3 region is CASSTAGSGGHEQFF. In nucleotides, the CDR3 is TGTGCCAGCAGTACTGCCGGGAGCGGGGGGCATGAGCAGTTCTTC.

J is TRBJ2-1 and V is TRBV9; 8 bases are shared with TRBD2. Trimming cost V 0 bases and J 4 bases; bases outside gene matches: 3. The CDR3 covers 15 residues. The germline V gene has CDR1 SGDLS and CDR2 YYNGEE. The CDR3 DNA reads TGTGCCAGCAGCGTAGGGAGCGGGAGTTACAATGAGCAGTTCTTC. Translation gives CASSVGSGSYNEQFF.

Ten or more counts support this clonotype. The J gene is TRBJ1-1, the V gene TRBV20-1, with unresolved D. The length of the CDR3 is 13 residues. Looked up from germline, CDR1 is DFQATT and CDR2 is SNEGSKA (reference sequence). V was pared by 1 base and J by 0 bases, with 6 bases between. The CDR3 region has the DNA TGCAGTGCTAGAGGGGCCTTGAACACTGAAGCTTTCTTT. Its translation: CSARGALNTEAFF.

This chain links TRBV10-2 with TRBJ2-6, with a weak D call TRBD1 (6 bases). Per germline, CDR1 WSHSY and CDR2 SAAADI. Trimming took 10 bases from V and 2 from J, leaving 12 bases between them. The CDR3 has 14 residues. The CDR3 nucleotides read TGCGCCACGGACCGACAGGCTGGGGCCAACGTCCTGACTTTC. It specifies CATDRQAGANVLTF.

CDR3 nucleotides: TGCGCCAGCAGCCCCTCCGGACTGGGGCTGGGCAATGAGCAGTTCTTC. Protein sequence: CASSPSGLGLGNEQFF. J is TRBJ2-1 and V is TRBV5-1; D tentatively fits TRBD1 or TRBD2 (5 bases each). The germline CDR1 and CDR2 sequences are SGHRS and YFSETQ. The CDR3 is made up of 16 amino acids. Trimming removed 4 bases from V and 6 bases from J, with 20 bases in between.

The V gene is TRBV10-3, the J gene TRBJ2-1; D might be TRBD1 (5 bases). Germline values: CDR1 ENHRY, CDR2 SYGVKD. The CDR3 spans 17 residues. V was clipped by 0 bases and J by 0 bases, with 12 bases between them. CDR3 sequence reads: CAISESGLQSSYNEQFF. DNA for the CDR3: TGTGCCATCAGTGAGTCGGGGCTTCAGAGCTCCTACAATGAGCAGTTCTTC.

This clonotype was detected many times. The genes are TRBV20-1 and TRBJ2-1; D tentatively reads TRBD1 or TRBD2 (5 bases each). Looked up from germline, CDR1 is DFQATT and CDR2 is SNEGSKA (reference sequence). This CDR3 has 14 amino acids. Trimming shortened V by 4 bases and J by 7 bases, and 17 bases separated the two germline ends. CDR3 loop: CSANRDLSGNEQFF. The DNA of the CDR3 is TGCAGTGCTAACCGGGACCTCTCTGGGAATGAGCAGTTCTTC.

The rearrangement joins TRBV2 to TRBJ1-2; TRBD1 is a possible D gene (6 bases). CDR1 and CDR2 (germline): SNHLY, FYNNEI. Trimming left V 6 bases short and J 2 bases short, with 13 bases between. CDR3 length: 14 amino acids. The CDR3 DNA follows: TGTGCCAGCAGCGGGGATCAGGGGAACTATGGCTACACCTTC. This translates into CASSGDQGNYGYTF.

This clonotype was detected a few times. The rearrangement uses TRBV7-6 and TRBJ2-3, with a tentative D call TRBD1 (5 bases). Deletions cut 1 base from V and 10 bases from J, with 12 bases between. CDR3 size: 13 residues. Germline V CDR1 and CDR2: SGHVS, FNYEAQ. CDR3 amino acids: CASSLGRAWAQYF. In DNA, the CDR3 is TGTGCCAGCAGCTTAGGCAGGGCGTGGGCGCAGTATTTT.

This chain uses TRBV12-3 or TRBV12-4 with TRBJ1-2; the match to TRBD1 covers 9 bases. The CDR3 sequence is 17 residues long. With V trimmed by 6 bases and J by 2 bases, 13 bases remained unmatched. The CDR3 sequence is CASSLQTGTGTNYGYTF. The CDR3 coding sequence is TGTGCCAGCAGCCTACAAACCGGGACAGGGACGAACTATGGCTACACCTTC.

The rearrangement links TRBV25-1 to TRBJ1-6; 10 nucleotides match TRBD1. The CDR3 has 15 amino acids. The J segment lost 7 bases and the V segment lost 4 bases, leaving 4 bases of the junction unmatched. The germline gives CDR1 MGHDK, CDR2 SYGVNS. CDR3 bases: TGTGCCAGCAGTGCGGGACAGGGGAGGAATTCACCCCTCCACTTT. It specifies CASSAGQGRNSPLHF.

The genes are TRBV25-1 and TRBJ2-7; D possibly corresponds to TRBD1 (6 bases). There are 14 residues in the CDR3. Germline lookup yields CDR1 MGHDK and CDR2 SYGVNS. Trimming pared 1 base from V and 3 bases from J, leaving 10 bases between. The CDR3 DNA reads TGTGCCAGCAGTGAATCACGGACAGTCTACGAGCAGTACTTC. Translated, it gives CASSESRTVYEQYF.

There are many counts of this clonotype. CDR3 in amino acids: CASSAADQPQHF. In DNA form, the CDR3 reads TGTGCCAGCAGCGCAGCTGATCAGCCCCAGCATTTT. This chain uses TRBV5-6 with TRBJ1-5; D ambiguous. Germline CDR1 SGHDT, CDR2 YYEEEE. The CDR3 has 12 residues. V was pared by 4 bases and J by 5 bases, with 7 bases between.